A selection of T cell receptor beta chains follows, all from one sample in a study of OX40 agonist ivuxolimab in advanced cancers. Sequenced by immunoSEQ multiplex PCR; TCRdb stores in-frame clones only, minus some. This sample has about 68,000 clones, with roughly 84% found just once. This specimen consisted of CD4+ or CD8+ T cells sorted from blood, obtained in a trial of the OX40 agonist ivuxolimab. These receptors were collected from an adult with an advanced solid tumor such as melanoma, head and neck, liver or kidney cancer. Both conserved end residues are part of each CDR3. Each record gives: J gene, V gene, D gene, CDR3 protein. The D gene is left open where the match is weak.

J: TRBJ1-1; V: TRBV27; D: NA; CDR3: CASRMTSGTEAFF
J: TRBJ2-3; V: TRBV4-1; D: TRBD2; CDR3: CASSQDAAGGDTQYF
J: TRBJ2-7; V: TRBV6-6; D: TRBD1; CDR3: CASSYEGQTYEQYF
J: TRBJ1-1; V: TRBV7-9; D: NA; CDR3: CASSLVLGNTEAFF
J: TRBJ1-2; V: TRBV6-6; D: TRBD1; CDR3: CASNTIRGAGDGYTF
J: TRBJ1-1; V: TRBV5-1; D: NA; CDR3: CASSPAGFMNTEAFF
J: TRBJ2-2; V: TRBV7-2; D: TRBD2; CDR3: CASSRDYNTGELFF
J: TRBJ1-1; V: TRBV6-5; D: NA; CDR3: CASSYEGRGTEAFF
J: TRBJ1-6; V: TRBV7-2; D: NA; CDR3: CASSLVNGSPLHF
J: TRBJ1-3; V: TRBV4-1; D: NA; CDR3: CASSQDQGSGNTIYF
J: TRBJ1-2; V: TRBV7-2; D: TRBD1; CDR3: CASSETGDGYGYTF
J: TRBJ2-5; V: TRBV18; D: NA; CDR3: CASSPGQEGTQYF
J: TRBJ2-1; V: TRBV6-5; D: NA; CDR3: CASSARQYNEQFF
J: TRBJ2-3; V: TRBV7-3; D: NA; CDR3: CASSFGRRGISDTQYF
J: TRBJ1-4; V: TRBV28; D: TRBD1; CDR3: CASSSPLRGSNEKLFF
J: TRBJ1-4; V: TRBV7-2; D: NA; CDR3: CASSLGSGGRSEKLFF
J: TRBJ1-1; V: TRBV6-5; D: NA; CDR3: CASSQQGVNTEAFF
J: TRBJ2-2; V: TRBV10-3; D: NA; CDR3: CAISVQAYGTGELFF
J: TRBJ2-1; V: TRBV27; D: TRBD2; CDR3: CASRLAGGNEQFF
J: TRBJ2-7; V: TRBV5-1; D: NA; CDR3: CASSLGGYEQYF
J: TRBJ1-3; V: TRBV27; D: NA; CDR3: CASSAHGSGNTIYF
J: TRBJ2-3; V: TRBV4-3; D: TRBD2; CDR3: CASSQGGLAGRDTQYF
J: TRBJ2-5; V: TRBV29-1; D: TRBD2; CDR3: CSVGAGALGGETQYF
J: TRBJ2-5; V: TRBV7-2; D: NA; CDR3: CASSLVGTIQETQYF
J: TRBJ1-2; V: TRBV7-2; D: TRBD1; CDR3: CASSLVGTGPNYGYTF
J: TRBJ2-5; V: TRBV5-4; D: NA; CDR3: CASSLQGNIWETQYF
J: TRBJ2-6; V: TRBV18; D: NA; CDR3: CASSPVDPSSGANVLTF
J: TRBJ1-5; V: TRBV7-9; D: NA; CDR3: CASSLEEQPQHF
J: TRBJ1-4; V: TRBV18; D: NA; CDR3: CASSPGYGETNEKLFF
J: TRBJ1-1; V: TRBV6-5; D: TRBD1; CDR3: CASSYFPGQAEAFF
J: TRBJ2-3; V: TRBV6-5; D: NA; CDR3: CASSYSAGSTDTQYF
J: TRBJ2-3; V: TRBV5-1; D: TRBD2; CDR3: CASSTQRGGQTDTQYF
J: TRBJ2-1; V: TRBV6-6; D: TRBD2; CDR3: CASRSLAGGENEQFF
J: TRBJ1-3; V: TRBV4-2; D: NA; CDR3: CASSQGGIQRSGNTIYF
J: TRBJ2-3; V: TRBV7-2; D: NA; CDR3: CASSLERADTQYF
J: TRBJ1-2; V: TRBV15; D: TRBD1; CDR3: CATSGGQGNYGYTF
J: TRBJ2-7; V: TRBV7-9; D: NA; CDR3: CASSLGGQPTYEQYF
J: TRBJ2-6; V: TRBV2; D: TRBD1; CDR3: CASRGTGAAGANVLTF
J: TRBJ1-5; V: TRBV19; D: TRBD1; CDR3: CASSIQGTGIGNQPQHF
J: TRBJ2-1; V: TRBV5-4; D: TRBD2; CDR3: CASSLGGGAYNEQFF
J: TRBJ1-4; V: TRBV19; D: TRBD1; CDR3: CASSKGQGAREKLFF
J: TRBJ2-7; V: TRBV14; D: NA; CDR3: CASSQEARPSMYF
J: TRBJ1-1; V: TRBV15; D: NA; CDR3: CATSRSPMGRGMNTEAFF
J: TRBJ2-5; V: TRBV2; D: NA; CDR3: CASSLGTGEGETQYF